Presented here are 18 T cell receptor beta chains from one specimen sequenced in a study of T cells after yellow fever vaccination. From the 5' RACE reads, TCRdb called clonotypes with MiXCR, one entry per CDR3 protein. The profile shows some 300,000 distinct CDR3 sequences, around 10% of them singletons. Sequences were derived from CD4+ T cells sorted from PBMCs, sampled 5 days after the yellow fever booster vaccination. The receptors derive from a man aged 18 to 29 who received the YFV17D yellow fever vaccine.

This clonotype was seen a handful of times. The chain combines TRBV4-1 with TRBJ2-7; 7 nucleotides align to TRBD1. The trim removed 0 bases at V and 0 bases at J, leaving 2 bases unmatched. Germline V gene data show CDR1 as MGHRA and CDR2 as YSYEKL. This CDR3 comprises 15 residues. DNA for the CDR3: TGCGCCAGCAGCCAAGAAGGGGGCTCCTCCTACGAGCAGTACTTC. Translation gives CASSQEGGSSYEQYF.

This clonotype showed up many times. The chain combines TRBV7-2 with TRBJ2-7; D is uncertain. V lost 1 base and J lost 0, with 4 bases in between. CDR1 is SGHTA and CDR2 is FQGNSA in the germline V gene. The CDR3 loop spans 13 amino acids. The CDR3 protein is CASSLGNSYEQYF. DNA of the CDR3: TGTGCCAGCAGCTTAGGGAACTCCTACGAGCAGTACTTC.

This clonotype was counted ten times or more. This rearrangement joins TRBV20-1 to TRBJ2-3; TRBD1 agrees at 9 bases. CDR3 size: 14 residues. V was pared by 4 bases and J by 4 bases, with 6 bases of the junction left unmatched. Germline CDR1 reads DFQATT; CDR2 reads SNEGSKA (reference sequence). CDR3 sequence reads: CSAMRDREADTQYF. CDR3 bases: TGCAGTGCTATGCGGGACAGGGAGGCAGATACGCAGTATTTT.

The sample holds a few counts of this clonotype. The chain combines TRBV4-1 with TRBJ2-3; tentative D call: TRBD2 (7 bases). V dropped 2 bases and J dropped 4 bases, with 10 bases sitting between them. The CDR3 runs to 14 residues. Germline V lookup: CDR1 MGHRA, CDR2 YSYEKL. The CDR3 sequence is CASSQPGGPDTQYF. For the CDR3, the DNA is TGCGCCAGCAGCCAACCGGGGGGCCCAGATACGCAGTATTTT.

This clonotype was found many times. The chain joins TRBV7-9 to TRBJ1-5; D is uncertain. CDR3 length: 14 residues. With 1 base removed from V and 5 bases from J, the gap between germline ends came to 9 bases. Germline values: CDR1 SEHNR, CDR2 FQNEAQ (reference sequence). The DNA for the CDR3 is TGTGCCAGCAGCTTAGGGCAGGACCATCAGCCCCAGCATTTT. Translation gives CASSLGQDHQPQHF.

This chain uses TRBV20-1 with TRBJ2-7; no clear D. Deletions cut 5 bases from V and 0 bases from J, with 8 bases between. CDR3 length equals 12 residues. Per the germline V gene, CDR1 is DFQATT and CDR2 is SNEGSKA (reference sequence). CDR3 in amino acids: CSAYPASYEQYV. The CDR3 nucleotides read TGCAGTGCTTACCCCGCCTCCTACGAGCAGTACGTC.

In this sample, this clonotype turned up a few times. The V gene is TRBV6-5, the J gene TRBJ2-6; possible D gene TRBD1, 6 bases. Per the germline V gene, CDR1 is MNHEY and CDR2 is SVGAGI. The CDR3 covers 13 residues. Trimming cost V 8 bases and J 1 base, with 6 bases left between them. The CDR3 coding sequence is TGTGCCAGCCAGGGGTCTGGGGCCAACGTCCTGACTTTC. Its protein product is CASQGSGANVLTF.

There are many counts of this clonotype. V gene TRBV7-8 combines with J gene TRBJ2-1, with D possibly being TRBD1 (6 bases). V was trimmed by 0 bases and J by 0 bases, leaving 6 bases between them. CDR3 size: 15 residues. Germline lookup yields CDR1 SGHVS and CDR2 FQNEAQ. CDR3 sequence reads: CASSLAGASYNEQFF. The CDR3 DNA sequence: TGTGCCAGCAGCTTAGCGGGGGCCTCCTACAATGAGCAGTTCTTC.

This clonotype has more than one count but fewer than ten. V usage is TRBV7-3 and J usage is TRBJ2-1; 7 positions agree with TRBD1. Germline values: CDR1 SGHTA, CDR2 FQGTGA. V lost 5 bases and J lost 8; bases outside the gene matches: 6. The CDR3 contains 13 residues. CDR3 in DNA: TGTGCCAGCAGCCCTGACAGGGATCATGAGCAGTTCTTC. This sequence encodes CASSPDRDHEQFF.

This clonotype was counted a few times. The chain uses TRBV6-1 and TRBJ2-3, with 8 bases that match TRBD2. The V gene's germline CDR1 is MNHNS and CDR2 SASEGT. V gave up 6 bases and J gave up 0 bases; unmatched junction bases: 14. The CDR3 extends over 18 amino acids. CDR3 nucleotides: TGTGCCAGCAGCGAGGGGCGTTTAGCGGGACCTAGCACAGATACGCAGTATTTT. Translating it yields CASSEGRLAGPSTDTQYF.

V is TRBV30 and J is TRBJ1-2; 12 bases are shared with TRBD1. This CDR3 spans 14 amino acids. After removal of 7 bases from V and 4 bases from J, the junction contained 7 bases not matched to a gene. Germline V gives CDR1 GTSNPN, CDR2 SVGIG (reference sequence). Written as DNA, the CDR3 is TGTGCCTTCGCCGGGACAGGGGGCACCTATGGCTACACCTTC. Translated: CAFAGTGGTYGYTF.

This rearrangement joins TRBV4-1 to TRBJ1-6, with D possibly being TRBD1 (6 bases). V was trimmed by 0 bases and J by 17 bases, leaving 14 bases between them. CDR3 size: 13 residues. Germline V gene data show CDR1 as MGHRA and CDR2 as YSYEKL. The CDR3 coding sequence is TGCGCCAGCAGCCAAGACGGGACACGGGCAGTCCACTTT. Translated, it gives CASSQDGTRAVHF.

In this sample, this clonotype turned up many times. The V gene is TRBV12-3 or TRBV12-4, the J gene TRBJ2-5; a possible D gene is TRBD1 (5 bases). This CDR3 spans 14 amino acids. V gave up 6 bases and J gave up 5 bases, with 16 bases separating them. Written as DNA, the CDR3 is TGTGCCAGCAGCCTTCGCGCTGGGGCGGAGACCCAGTACTTC. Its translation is CASSLRAGAETQYF.

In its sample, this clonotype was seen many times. In nucleotides, the CDR3 is TGTGCCAGCAGCCCCCCCCAGGCCGGGGAGCTGTTTTTT. Translating it yields CASSPPQAGELFF. The chain combines TRBV3-1 with TRBJ2-2; D remains ambiguous. The CDR3 has 13 residues. V lost 4 bases to trimming and J lost 6 bases, with 9 bases between them. The germline V gene encodes CDR1 LGHDT and CDR2 YNNKEL (reference sequence).

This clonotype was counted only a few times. The DNA of the CDR3 is TGCGCCAGCAGGCAGAGGGGACGAGAAAAACTGTTTTTT. Translated: CASRQRGREKLFF. The rearrangement joins TRBV5-1 to TRBJ1-4, with a tentative D call TRBD1 (5 bases). V was trimmed by 5 bases and J by 8 bases, leaving 13 bases between them. The germline gives CDR1 SGHRS, CDR2 YFSETQ. There are 13 residues in the CDR3.

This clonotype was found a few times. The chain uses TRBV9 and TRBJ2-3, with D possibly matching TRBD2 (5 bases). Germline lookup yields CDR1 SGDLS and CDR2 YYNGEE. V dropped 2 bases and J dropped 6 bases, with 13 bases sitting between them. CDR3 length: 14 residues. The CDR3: CASSVVPGGDTQYF. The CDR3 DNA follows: TGTGCCAGCAGCGTTGTCCCGGGCGGGGATACGCAGTATTTT.

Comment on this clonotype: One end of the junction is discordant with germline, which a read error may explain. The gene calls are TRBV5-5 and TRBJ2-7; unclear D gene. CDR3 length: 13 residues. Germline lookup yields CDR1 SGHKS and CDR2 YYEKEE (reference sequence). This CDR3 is CASSLLRTHDQYF. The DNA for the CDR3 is TGTGCCAGCAGCTTACTTAGAACCCACGACCAGTACTTC. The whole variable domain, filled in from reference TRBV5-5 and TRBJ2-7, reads DAGVTQSPTHLIKTRGQQVTLRCSPISGHKSVSWYQQVLGQGPQFIFQYYEKEERGRGNFPDRFSARQFPNYSSELNVNALLLGDSALYLCASSLLRTHDQYFGPGTRLTVT.

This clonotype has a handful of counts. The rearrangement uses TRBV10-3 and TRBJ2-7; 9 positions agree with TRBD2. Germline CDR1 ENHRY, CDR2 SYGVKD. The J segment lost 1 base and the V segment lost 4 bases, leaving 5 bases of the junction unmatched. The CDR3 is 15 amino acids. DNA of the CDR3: TGTGCCATCAGTGTTGGCAGCGGGGGGTCCTACGAGCAGTACTTC. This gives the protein CAISVGSGGSYEQYF.